This is a list of T cell receptor beta chains from one sample in a study of beta chain features in type 1 diabetes. Assay used: immunoSEQ multiplex PCR; TCRdb lists only in-frame clones, some missing. Here the sample spans roughly 160,000 clones, roughly 7.1% being singletons. Input material: central memory CD4+ T cells from blood. All receptors come from a woman aged 40-49 years with type 1 diabetes. Each CDR3 is given with its conserved first and last residue. The D gene is left open where the match is weak.

V	D	J	CDR3
TRBV7-9	.	TRBJ2-7	CASSLAASGSYEQYF
TRBV19	TRBD1	TRBJ1-2	CASSRAGTAGDYGYTF
TRBV19	TRBD1	TRBJ2-7	CASSNRGIAHEQYF
TRBV14	.	TRBJ2-5	CASSQIDGRGETQYF
TRBV5-1	.	TRBJ1-1	CASSPRQENTEAFF
TRBV9	.	TRBJ2-5	CASSVDPLLETQYF
TRBV4-2	TRBD2	TRBJ2-3	CASSRRTSGSPDTQYF
TRBV5-4	.	TRBJ2-2	CASSFGGRTGELFF
TRBV4-3	.	TRBJ1-1	CASSQDLSPGTEAFF
TRBV7-8	.	TRBJ1-5	CASSLVDQPQHF
TRBV4-2	.	TRBJ2-3	CASSQVKTDTQYF
TRBV28	.	TRBJ2-7	CASNFPTGPNEQYF
TRBV7-9	.	TRBJ2-5	CASSPTSPSVQETQYF
TRBV14	TRBD2	TRBJ2-1	CASSARLAGNEQFF
TRBV30	.	TRBJ1-2	CAWSDKYGYTF
TRBV7-2	.	TRBJ1-6	CASGRNNSPLHF
TRBV20-1	.	TRBJ2-3	CSALPVDTQYF
TRBV6-6	TRBD1	TRBJ1-5	CASTGRQGSNQPQHF
TRBV5-1	.	TRBJ2-5	CASSFPGAETQYF
TRBV9	TRBD1	TRBJ1-6	CASSGDREHSPLHF
TRBV11-2	.	TRBJ2-7	CASSLETGAFEQYF
TRBV7-8	TRBD2	TRBJ2-2	CASSPRGSQTGELFF
TRBV7-2	.	TRBJ2-7	CASSLGRAYEQYF
TRBV20-1	.	TRBJ1-4	CSARTREKLFF
TRBV4-1	TRBD2	TRBJ2-3	CASSQELAGTDTQYF
TRBV11-2	.	TRBJ2-1	CASSLGVSGNEQFF
TRBV9	.	TRBJ1-5	CASSVVGGALSQPQHF
TRBV4-2	.	TRBJ2-3	CASSRIGSSSTDTQYF
TRBV7-2	TRBD1	TRBJ2-1	CASSSQGAGYEQFF
TRBV5-4	.	TRBJ2-2	CASSLVSGTMNTGELFF
TRBV27	TRBD1	TRBJ1-5	CASSLSWDSPQHF
TRBV7-3	TRBD2	TRBJ2-7	CASSRSVAGAYEQYF
TRBV29-1	TRBD1	TRBJ2-2	CSVTQGQANTGELFF
TRBV18	.	TRBJ1-5	CASSPGTGLLQPQHF
TRBV28	.	TRBJ1-6	CANPAGHYNSPLHF
TRBV28	TRBD1	TRBJ1-2	CASSLLTRTGRANGYTF
TRBV30	TRBD1	TRBJ2-3	CAWSVPADRADTQYF